This TCR beta chain was captured in a study of blood T cell repertoires in COVID-19. Study-level information: The United States, Italy and Spain were the sources of the acute and convalescent COVID-19 samples.

This clone was counted a single time. Repertoires were generated with immunoSEQ multiplex PCR, while TCRdb's copy carries only in-frame clones and drops some. This sample carries hundreds of thousands of clones, 80% to 90% of them seen once, and the ten largest clones take 4% to 5.5%. The specimen was peripheral blood. This TCR came from a woman aged 25-40 years with acute or convalescent COVID-19.

CDR3 protein: CASSPHSGGPQETQYF. The CDR3 DNA reads TGTGCCAGCAGCCCGCATAGCGGGGGGCCTCAAGAGACCCAGTACTTC. The chain has TRBV9 and TRBJ2-5, with 10 bases identical to TRBD2. Per germline, CDR1 SGDLS and CDR2 YYNGEE. Trimming at V came to 4 bases and at J to 2 bases, leaving 8 bases not matched to a gene. The CDR3 has 16 amino acids.